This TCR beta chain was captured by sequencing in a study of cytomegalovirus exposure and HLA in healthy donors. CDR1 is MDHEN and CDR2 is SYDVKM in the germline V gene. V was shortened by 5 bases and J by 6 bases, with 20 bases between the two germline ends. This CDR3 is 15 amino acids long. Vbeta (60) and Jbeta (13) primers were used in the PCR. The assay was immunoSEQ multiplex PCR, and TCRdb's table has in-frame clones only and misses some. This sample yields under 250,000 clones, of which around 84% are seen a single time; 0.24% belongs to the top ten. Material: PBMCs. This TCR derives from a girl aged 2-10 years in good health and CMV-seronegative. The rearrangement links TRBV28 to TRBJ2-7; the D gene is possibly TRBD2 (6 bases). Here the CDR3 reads CASSPGGGRHSEQYF. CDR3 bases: TGTGCCAGCAGTCCCGGTGGGGGGAGGCACTCCGAGCAGTACTTC.